The 10 T cell receptor beta chains presented below share a single source sample, sequenced in a study of blood T cell repertoires in COVID-19. The data were produced by immunoSEQ multiplex PCR, yet TCRdb's version contains in-frame clones alone and is incomplete. The sample consists of about 190,000 clones, over 75% of them appearing once. The specimen sequenced was peripheral blood. These receptors all stem from a woman aged 40 to 50 who had recovered from COVID-19.

This clone showed up just a few times. The J gene is TRBJ2-3, the V gene TRBV19, with 7 bases matching TRBD1. Per the germline V gene, CDR1 is LNHDA and CDR2 is SQIVND (reference sequence). V shed 10 bases and J 2 bases; nucleotides not matched to a gene: 6. The CDR3 is 13 residues long. This CDR3 is CATRDRLTDTQYF. CDR3 DNA: TGTGCCACGAGGGACAGACTCACAGATACGCAGTATTTT.

In DNA form, the CDR3 reads TGTGCCAGCAGCTTGCGGAAAGATAGCAATCAGCCCCAGCATTTT. Protein product: CASSLRKDSNQPQHF. The chain links TRBV7-8 to TRBJ1-5, with no clear D. The CDR3 extends over 15 amino acids. The ends were cut back, 3 bases at V and 0 bases at J, with 9 bases in the middle. CDR1 SGHVS and CDR2 FQNEAQ come from the germline V gene.

The chain couples TRBV19 to TRBJ1-5, with 9 bases matching TRBD1. Germline V lookup: CDR1 LNHDA, CDR2 SQIVND (reference sequence). The CDR3 is made up of 15 amino acids. The V and J ends lost 7 bases and 4 bases, in that order; junction bases with no gene match: 8. The CDR3 here is CASTPGQGLNQPQHF. CDR3 coding DNA: TGTGCCAGTACCCCGGGACAGGGATTGAATCAGCCCCAGCATTTT.

V is TRBV7-3 and J is TRBJ1-1; D may be TRBD1 (6 bases). The germline V and J ends were trimmed by 1 base and 1 base, with 13 bases remaining between them. CDR3 size: 16 residues. Germline values: CDR1 SGHTA, CDR2 FQGTGA. The CDR3 DNA sequence: TGTGCCAGCAGCTTAATGGGGCAGGGGACGAACACTGAAGCTTTCTTT. This sequence encodes CASSLMGQGTNTEAFF.

The chain recombines TRBV18 with TRBJ2-5, with D unresolved. V was trimmed by 8 bases and J by 2 bases, leaving 3 bases between them. CDR3 size: 10 residues. The germline gives CDR1 KGHSH, CDR2 LQKENI. CDR3 bases: TGTGCCAGCGCGCAAGAGACCCAGTACTTC. Its translation is CASAQETQYF.

The chain recombines TRBV6-5 with TRBJ2-7; 10 bases agree with TRBD1. The CDR3 extends over 11 amino acids. Germline loops: CDR1 MNHEY, CDR2 SVGAGI. J lost 12 bases, V lost 6 bases, and 5 bases had no gene match. CDR3 region: CASSPGQGRYF. The CDR3 DNA reads as TGTGCCAGCAGCCCGGGACAGGGGCGGTACTTC.

The rearrangement uses TRBV6-5 and TRBJ1-1; TRBD1 matches at 11 bases. The germline gives CDR1 MNHEY, CDR2 SVGAGI. The CDR3 spans 14 residues. V was clipped by 2 bases and J by 5 bases; unmatched bases: 1. The CDR3 region has the DNA TGTGCCAGCAGTTACGGGACAGGGGGAACTGAAGCTTTCTTT. Amino acids: CASSYGTGGTEAFF.

For this clone: Different DNA sequences within this sample yield the same CDR3. In nucleotides, the CDR3 is TGTGCCAGCAGTCTAGCGGGAGAATCCTACGAGCAGTACTTC. This gives the protein CASSLAGESYEQYF. The gene calls are TRBV6-5 and TRBJ2-7; the match to TRBD2 covers 10 bases. Trimming took 5 bases from V and 1 from J; bases not matched to a gene: 2. This CDR3 spans 14 amino acids. Germline CDR1 MNHEY, CDR2 SVGAGI.

The chain joins TRBV18 to TRBJ2-7; D gene ambiguous. The length of the CDR3 is 14 residues. V lost 1 base, J lost 1 base, and 8 bases lay in between. Germline V lookup: CDR1 KGHSH, CDR2 LQKENI. The CDR3 here is CASSPRPDSYEQYF. CDR3 coding DNA: TGTGCCAGCTCACCACGGCCCGATTCCTACGAGCAGTACTTC.

The chain recombines TRBV19 with TRBJ2-1; the D gene is possibly TRBD2 (6 bases). The CDR3 has 14 residues. Between the trimmed V and J ends, which lost 1 base and 5 bases, there was a span of 9 bases. Germline CDR1 LNHDA, CDR2 SQIVND (reference sequence). CDR3 sequence (DNA): TGTGCCAGTAGTATAGTTGGGGGGAACAATGAGCAGTTCTTC. It encodes CASSIVGGNNEQFF.